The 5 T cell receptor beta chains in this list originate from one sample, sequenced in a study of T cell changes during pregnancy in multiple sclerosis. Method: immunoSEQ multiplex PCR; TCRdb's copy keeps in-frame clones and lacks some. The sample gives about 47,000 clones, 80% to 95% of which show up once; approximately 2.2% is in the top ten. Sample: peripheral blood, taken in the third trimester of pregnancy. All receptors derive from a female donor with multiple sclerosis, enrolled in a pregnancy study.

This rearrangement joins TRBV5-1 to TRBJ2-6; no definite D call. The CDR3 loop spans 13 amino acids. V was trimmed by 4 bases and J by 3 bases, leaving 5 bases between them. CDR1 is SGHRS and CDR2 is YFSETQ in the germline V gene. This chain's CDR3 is CASSPLGANVLTF. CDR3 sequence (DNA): TGCGCCAGCAGCCCACTTGGGGCCAACGTCCTGACTTTC.

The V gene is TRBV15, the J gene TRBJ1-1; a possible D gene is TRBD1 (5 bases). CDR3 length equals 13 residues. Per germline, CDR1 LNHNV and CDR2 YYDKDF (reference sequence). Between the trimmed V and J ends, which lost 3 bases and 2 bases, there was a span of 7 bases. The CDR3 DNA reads TGTGCCACCAGCAGGACAGAAAACACTGAAGCTTTCTTT. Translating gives CATSRTENTEAFF.

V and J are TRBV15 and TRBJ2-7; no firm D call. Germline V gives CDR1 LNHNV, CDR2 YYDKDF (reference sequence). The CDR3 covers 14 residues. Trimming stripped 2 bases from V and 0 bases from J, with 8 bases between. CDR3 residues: CATSRITGSYEQYF. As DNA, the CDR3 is TGTGCCACCAGCAGAATTACCGGCTCCTACGAGCAGTACTTC.

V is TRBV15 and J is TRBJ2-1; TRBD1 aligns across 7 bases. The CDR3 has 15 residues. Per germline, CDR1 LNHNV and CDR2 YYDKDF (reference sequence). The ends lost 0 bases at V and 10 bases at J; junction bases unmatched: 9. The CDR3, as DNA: TGTGCCACCAGCAGAGAAGGCCGACAGGGATTAGAGCAGTTCTTC. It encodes CATSREGRQGLEQFF.

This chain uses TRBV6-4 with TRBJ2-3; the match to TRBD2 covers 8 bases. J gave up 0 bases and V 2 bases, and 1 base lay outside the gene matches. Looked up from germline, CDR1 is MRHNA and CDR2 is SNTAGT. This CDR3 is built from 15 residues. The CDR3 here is CASSDIAGSTDTQYF. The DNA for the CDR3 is TGTGCCAGCAGTGACATAGCGGGAAGCACAGATACGCAGTATTTT.